This T cell receptor beta chain emerged from a study of T-cell reconstitution after alpha-beta-depleted transplantation in children. Study observations and caveats: Expanded clones from the graft, numbering several hundred, reportedly supplied alpha-beta T cells about two months after transplant. Surviving recipient cells, namely T cells and thymic progenitors, were the source of high day-60 TCRbeta diversity in some patients. Newly produced T cells mostly accounted for T-cell counts and diversity one year post-transplant.

Remarks on this clonotype: Its antigen is as yet unknown. A much larger clone lies one base from this, so it may be a read error. This likely comes from a read error, as the CDR3 has no conserved phenylalanine or tryptophan at its end.

The CDR3 is 15 amino acids. V shed 5 bases and J shed 6 bases, with 23 bases lying between them. Germline CDR1 DFQATT, CDR2 SNEGSKA (reference sequence). Unique molecular identifiers were built into the TCRbeta library. Each CDR3 protein is one row after TCRdb ran MiXCR on the PCR reads. Of hundreds of thousands of distinct CDR3 sequences in the sample, more than 20% were seen once. This clonotype was sampled from a female patient aged 2 to 10 who had a stem cell transplant for congenital amegakaryocytic thrombocytopenia, so the T cells may come from the graft donor. The specimen was PBMCs, mostly from graft donor cells, collected 360 days after TCRalphabeta/CD19-depleted stem cell transplant. The chain couples TRBV20-1 to TRBJ2-7; tentatively, D is TRBD2 (6 bases). The chain's CDR3 is CSAEFDPGTDFEQYL. The CDR3 DNA reads as TGCAGTGCTGAGTTCGATCCGGGGACTGACTTCGAGCAGTACTTA.